This is a list of T cell receptor beta chains from one sample in a study of blood T cell repertoires in COVID-19. Some clones are missing from TCRdb's copy, which holds only in-frame ones; the method was immunoSEQ multiplex PCR. The data contain some 200,000 clones, 65% to 90% of them singletons. Input material: PBMCs or T cells enriched from blood (not recorded which). Source of these receptors: a man between 40 and 49 years old who had recovered from COVID-19. Both conserved end residues are part of each CDR3. The order of the fields is clone size, D gene, J gene, V gene, CDR3 DNA, CDR3 protein. D genes are given only for firm matches. Clone size, where shown, is once, few, many, or a class for clones that have expanded.

- TRBD1 TRBJ2-5 TRBV24-1 TGTGCCACCAGTGACGGACAGGGGAAGGAGACCCAGTACTTC CATSDGQGKETQYF
- - TRBJ2-2 TRBV21-1 TGTGCCAGCAGCAACGAGGGCGGGAGGGCCTATCATAGCCCCGGGGAGCTGTTTTTT CASSNEGGRAYHSPGELFF
once TRBD1 TRBJ1-5 TRBV5-5 TGTGCCAGCAGCTTGGCTCTGGTAGGACAGGGGTATTATAGCAATCAGCCCCAGCATTTT CASSLALVGQGYYSNQPQHF
- TRBD1 TRBJ1-6 TRBV15 TGTGCCACCAGCAGAGATTCACAGGGGAATTCACCCCTCCACTTT CATSRDSQGNSPLHF
- - TRBJ2-5 TRBV10-3 TGTGCCATCAGCCGACAGGCCTTGGGCCAAGAGACCCAGTACTTC CAISRQALGQETQYF
- - TRBJ1-2 TRBV9 TGTGCCAGCAGCCCGGCGTCGGGATCCTATGGCTACACCTTC CASSPASGSYGYTF
- - TRBJ2-2 TRBV2 TGTGCCATGGGAGCTAGCGCGAACACCGGGGAGCTGTTTTTT CAMGASANTGELFF
- - TRBJ1-2 TRBV28 TGTGCCAGCAGAACTACAGGTTTTAACTATGGCTACACCTTC CASRTTGFNYGYTF
- - TRBJ2-3 TRBV4-3 TGCGCCAGCAGCCTATACACGACAGATACGCAGTATTTT CASSLYTTDTQYF
- - TRBJ2-4 TRBV13 TGTGCCAGCAGCCCTGGGGAGAGGCGGTCTTTGGACTTC CASSPGERRSLDF
- - TRBJ1-6 TRBV11-2 TGTGCCAGCAGCTTAGGGCGGACTTCGGGAGATTCACCCCTCCACTTT CASSLGRTSGDSPLHF
few TRBD1 TRBJ2-7 TRBV27 TGTGCCAGCAGTTTATCGCCGGGACAGGGTATCTACGAGCAGTACTTC CASSLSPGQGIYEQYF
- - TRBJ2-2 TRBV5-1 TGCGCCAGCAGCTTGGCCGCGGGGCGAAACACCGGGGAGCTGTTTTTT CASSLAAGRNTGELFF
- TRBD2 TRBJ2-1 TRBV9 TGTGCCAGCAGCGTATACGGGAGGGGGGTAAATGAGCAGTTCTTC CASSVYGRGVNEQFF
- - TRBJ1-2 TRBV9 TGTGCCAGCAGCGGAGGGGGCTATGGCTACACCTTC CASSGGGYGYTF
- - TRBJ2-7 TRBV10-3 TGTGCCATCAGTGAGACCCAGGTGGACACCTACGAGCAGTACTTC CAISETQVDTYEQYF
- - TRBJ1-4 TRBV28 TGTGCCAGCAGTTTTGGAGGAAATGAAAAACTGTTTTTT CASSFGGNEKLFF
- TRBD1 TRBJ1-5 TRBV28 TGTGCCAGCAGTTTATACCAGACAGGGGGCGCGTTGGGTCAGCCCCAGCATTTT CASSLYQTGGALGQPQHF